These 10 T cell receptor beta chains were all obtained from the same sample, sequenced in a study of cytomegalovirus exposure and HLA in healthy donors (dated by TCRdb to the late 2010s). To prepare the library, the immunoSEQ multiplex PCR assay was applied. A mixture of 60 forward primers for TCR Vbeta segments and 13 reverse primers for TCR Jbeta segments was used in the multiplex PCR. This is the immuneACCESS table as TCRdb keeps it, with only in-frame sequences that have V and J called. A part of the clones is gone; compared with another copy, unresolved V genes explain less than half, and the rest is unexplained. The table for this sample lists fewer than 250,000 clones; 65% to 85% of them were counted only once. The ten largest make up around 1.6% of the sample. Sequenced sample: PBMCs. The source of these receptors is a man aged 35 to 55 in good health and CMV-seropositive.

The V and J genes are TRBV10-3 and TRBJ2-3, with D possibly TRBD1 on 5 matching bases. The CDR3 has 13 amino acids. Looked up from germline, CDR1 is ENHRY and CDR2 is SYGVKD. Trimming stripped 10 bases from V and 6 bases from J, with 17 bases between. The CDR3 nucleotides read TGTGCCACCCAGGGTCCTAATGGGGATACGCAGTATTTT. Amino acids: CATQGPNGDTQYF.

V is TRBV5-1 and J is TRBJ2-7, with D maybe TRBD2 (6 bases). Trimming took 4 bases from V and 3 from J, leaving 17 bases between them. The CDR3 is 15 residues long. Per germline, CDR1 SGHRS and CDR2 YFSETQ. The CDR3 is CASSPSLGGLYEQYF. The DNA for the CDR3 is TGCGCCAGCAGCCCCTCACTGGGGGGTCTCTACGAGCAGTACTTC.

V usage is TRBV7-2 and J usage is TRBJ2-5, with a possible D match to TRBD2 (5 bases). This CDR3 has 15 amino acids. Trimming took off 1 base at V and 2 bases at J, with 11 bases between the two ends. CDR1 and CDR2 (germline): SGHTA, FQGNSA. The CDR3 loop is CASSLGSGYQETQYF. The CDR3 DNA reads as TGTGCCAGCAGCTTAGGATCGGGGTATCAAGAGACCCAGTACTTC.

V usage is TRBV2 and J usage is TRBJ2-7, with 9 bases aligning to TRBD1. V trimming: 5 bases; J trimming: 1 base; junction bases outside the gene matches: 3. Germline CDR1 reads SNHLY; CDR2 reads FYNNEI. This CDR3 has 14 residues. The CDR3: CASSPGTGSYEQYF. DNA of the CDR3: TGTGCCAGCAGTCCCGGGACAGGGTCCTACGAGCAGTACTTC.

This chain uses TRBV4-1 with TRBJ2-2; 9 bases match TRBD1. The ends lost 1 base at V and 8 bases at J; junction bases unmatched: 2. CDR3 length: 14 residues. Germline V gives CDR1 MGHRA, CDR2 YSYEKL. The CDR3 coding sequence is TGCGCCAGCAGCCAAGTGGGGACAGGGGGGGAGCTGTTTTTT. Translated: CASSQVGTGGELFF.

The table lists this clone with a count of one. The rearrangement joins TRBV28 to TRBJ2-7, with no clear D. The CDR3 runs 14 residues. V lost 2 bases and J lost 0, with 8 bases in between. Germline-derived CDR1 and CDR2 are MDHEN and SYDVKM. The CDR3 nucleotides are TGTGCCAGCAGTTTAGGGCCTATCTCCTACGAGCAGTACTTC. Its translation is CASSLGPISYEQYF.

The genes are TRBV29-1 and TRBJ1-1; D possibly corresponds to TRBD1 (5 bases). CDR1 is SQVTM, CDR2 ANQGSEA, per germline. The CDR3 contains 15 residues. Trimming shortened V by 1 base and J by 2 bases, and 14 bases separated the two germline ends. CDR3 protein: CSVEVPQGVNTEAFF. The CDR3 bases are TGCAGCGTTGAAGTGCCTCAGGGCGTAAACACTGAAGCTTTCTTT.

The chain employs TRBV2 and TRBJ2-7, with D unclear. The CDR3 is 13 amino acids. V gave up 1 base and J gave up 0 bases, with 4 bases separating them. Germline CDR1 is SNHLY and CDR2 is FYNNEI. The CDR3 sequence is CASSEDTSYEQYF. The CDR3 DNA follows: TGTGCCAGCAGTGAAGACACCTCCTACGAGCAGTACTTC.

The genes are TRBV5-1 and TRBJ2-7, with D perhaps TRBD1 (6 bases). Trimming stripped 0 bases from V and 2 bases from J, with 9 bases between. This CDR3 is built from 14 residues. In germline, CDR1 is SGHRS, CDR2 YFSETQ. The CDR3 nucleotides read TGCGCCAGCAGCTTGGTCGGGACAACCTACGAGCAGTACTTC. Its translation is CASSLVGTTYEQYF.

The chain carries TRBV29-1 and TRBJ1-1; D is unclear. Looked up from germline, CDR1 is SQVTM and CDR2 is ANQGSEA. The CDR3 runs to 12 residues. With 7 bases removed from V and 1 base from J, the gap between germline ends came to 10 bases. As DNA, the CDR3 is TGCAGCGCCCTAGGTGGGAACACTGAAGCTTTCTTT. Protein sequence: CSALGGNTEAFF.